These T cell receptor beta chains were read from a single sample in a study of CD8+ T cells in alopecia areata. Sequencing used immunoSEQ multiplex PCR; TCRdb keeps in-frame clones, though not all of them. The data show 150,000 to 200,000 clones, about three fifths seen once. Sequencing was performed on CD4+ T cells sorted from blood, taken around week 47, from a patient treated with tofacitinib. These receptor sequences come from a human donor with alopecia areata. Both conserved end residues are part of each CDR3. D genes are given only for firm matches. Size is stated for part of the rows, as once, few or many counts, or as a class when the clone is expanded.

abundance: few; d_gene: .; j_gene: TRBJ2-5; v_gene: TRBV6-1; CDR3aa: CASSPMDSQETQYF; CDR3nt: TGTGCCAGCAGCCCCATGGACTCCCAAGAGACCCAGTACTTC
abundance: .; d_gene: .; j_gene: TRBJ1-2; v_gene: TRBV20-1; CDR3aa: CSAPHAGYTF; CDR3nt: TGCAGTGCTCCACACGCCGGCTACACCTTC
abundance: .; d_gene: TRBD2; j_gene: TRBJ2-5; v_gene: TRBV10-3; CDR3aa: CAISEILAGGLQETQYF; CDR3nt: TGTGCCATCAGTGAAATACTAGCGGGAGGGCTCCAAGAGACCCAGTACTTC
abundance: .; d_gene: TRBD1; j_gene: TRBJ1-4; v_gene: TRBV6-6; CDR3aa: CASSYRGQGGAEKLFF; CDR3nt: TGTGCCAGCAGTTACCGAGGACAGGGCGGGGCTGAAAAACTGTTTTTT
abundance: few; d_gene: .; j_gene: TRBJ1-1; v_gene: TRBV7-2; CDR3aa: CASSPASVMNTEAFF; CDR3nt: TGTGCCAGCAGCCCCGCCTCGGTCATGAACACTGAAGCTTTCTTT
abundance: .; d_gene: .; j_gene: TRBJ2-7; v_gene: TRBV6-5; CDR3aa: CASSPRARGEQYF; CDR3nt: TGTGCCAGCAGTCCTCGGGCGAGGGGGGAGCAGTACTTC
abundance: few; d_gene: .; j_gene: TRBJ1-2; v_gene: TRBV18; CDR3aa: CASSPPLRGYGYTF; CDR3nt: TGTGCCAGCTCACCCCCATTGCGGGGTTATGGCTACACCTTC
abundance: .; d_gene: .; j_gene: TRBJ2-2; v_gene: TRBV9; CDR3aa: CASSPRGEGMTGELFF; CDR3nt: TGTGCCAGCAGCCCCAGGGGAGAGGGAATGACCGGGGAGCTGTTTTTT
abundance: once; d_gene: .; j_gene: TRBJ2-3; v_gene: TRBV11-3; CDR3aa: CASSLLRVTDTQYF; CDR3nt: TGTGCCAGCAGCTTACTCAGGGTTACAGATACGCAGTATTTT
abundance: .; d_gene: .; j_gene: TRBJ2-7; v_gene: TRBV2; CDR3aa: CASSGSGDYEQYF; CDR3nt: TGTGCCAGCAGTGGGTCAGGAGACTACGAGCAGTACTTC
abundance: .; d_gene: TRBD1; j_gene: TRBJ1-2; v_gene: TRBV29-1; CDR3aa: CSVSTGGFGYTF; CDR3nt: TGCAGCGTTTCGACAGGGGGCTTTGGCTACACCTTC
abundance: .; d_gene: .; j_gene: TRBJ1-1; v_gene: TRBV20-1; CDR3aa: CSIQGSDEAFF; CDR3nt: TGCAGCATTCAGGGGTCCGATGAAGCTTTCTTT
abundance: .; d_gene: .; j_gene: TRBJ1-1; v_gene: TRBV4-3; CDR3aa: CASSQVVPGDTEAFF; CDR3nt: TGCGCCAGCAGCCAAGTCGTTCCAGGGGACACTGAAGCTTTCTTT
abundance: .; d_gene: TRBD1; j_gene: TRBJ2-7; v_gene: TRBV7-2; CDR3aa: CASSTDRGPYEQYF; CDR3nt: TGTGCCAGCAGCACTGACAGGGGCCCCTACGAGCAGTACTTC
abundance: .; d_gene: .; j_gene: TRBJ2-7; v_gene: TRBV6-1; CDR3aa: CAGGRDNYEQYF; CDR3nt: TGTGCCGGGGGTAGGGATAACTACGAGCAGTACTTC
abundance: .; d_gene: .; j_gene: TRBJ1-1; v_gene: TRBV5-1; CDR3aa: CASSTGGGNTEAFF; CDR3nt: TGCGCCAGCAGCACCGGCGGGGGGAACACTGAAGCTTTCTTT
abundance: once; d_gene: .; j_gene: TRBJ1-5; v_gene: TRBV4-3; CDR3aa: CASSQAWGQPQHF; CDR3nt: TGCGCCAGCAGCCAAGCGTGGGGTCAGCCCCAGCATTTT
abundance: few; d_gene: .; j_gene: TRBJ1-1; v_gene: TRBV18; CDR3aa: CASSPGGAEAFF; CDR3nt: TGTGCCAGCTCACCAGGGGGGGCTGAAGCTTTCTTT
abundance: .; d_gene: .; j_gene: TRBJ2-1; v_gene: TRBV29-1; CDR3aa: CSVEIRDTHLNEQFF; CDR3nt: TGCAGCGTTGAAATAAGGGACACCCATCTGAATGAGCAGTTCTTC
abundance: .; d_gene: .; j_gene: TRBJ2-1; v_gene: TRBV5-1; CDR3aa: CASSLMARSTYNEQFF; CDR3nt: TGCGCCAGCAGCTTGATGGCGCGATCGACCTACAATGAGCAGTTCTTC
abundance: .; d_gene: .; j_gene: TRBJ2-3; v_gene: TRBV19; CDR3aa: CASSMGTSTDTQYF; CDR3nt: TGTGCCAGTAGTATGGGGACTAGCACAGATACGCAGTATTTT
abundance: .; d_gene: .; j_gene: TRBJ2-7; v_gene: TRBV29-1; CDR3aa: CSVEEGQEKAYEQYF; CDR3nt: TGCAGCGTTGAAGAAGGGCAGGAGAAAGCCTACGAGCAGTACTTC